Each of the 17 T cell receptor beta chains below was sequenced from the same sample in a study of tumor and adjacent non-tumor tissue in lung cancer. A modified ARM-PCR protocol with three rounds of nested PCR amplified TCRbeta. One entry per CDR3 protein, called by TCRdb with MiXCR from the multiplex PCR reads. This sample yields some 100,000 distinct CDR3 sequences, of which roughly two thirds are seen a single time; around 19% belongs to the top ten. This sample's RNA came from whole unsorted tissue. This non-tumor lung sample came from over 3 cm beyond the tumor edge. Specimen: distant non-tumor lung tissue. These receptors originate from a man aged 25-45 years with non-small cell lung cancer.

The V and J genes are TRBV5-1 and TRBJ2-3; 11 nucleotides align to TRBD2. Germline CDR1 and CDR2: SGHRS and YFSETQ. This CDR3 spans 19 amino acids. With V trimmed by 0 bases and J by 0 bases, 9 bases remained unmatched. The CDR3 DNA sequence: TGCGCCAGCAGCTTGGAGGCACTAGCGGGAGCTGGGAGCACAGATACGCAGTATTTT. It is translated as CASSLEALAGAGSTDTQYF.

The CDR3 region is CSAVDGDVFYNEQFF. CDR3 DNA sequence: TGCAGTGCCGTAGACGGGGACGTATTCTACAATGAGCAGTTCTTC. This sequence joins TRBV20-1 and TRBJ2-1, with D possibly called TRBD1 or TRBD2 (5 bases each). The V gene lost 6 bases and the J gene lost 3 bases, with 18 bases spanning the gap. The CDR3 has 15 residues. CDR1 DFQATT and CDR2 SNEGSKA come from the germline V gene (reference sequence).

This clonotype has just a few counts. This sequence may be a read error, since a much larger clone differs from it by one base. The chain uses TRBV20-1 and TRBJ1-5; 8 bases agree with TRBD1. Per germline, CDR1 DFQATT and CDR2 SNEGSKA (reference sequence). This CDR3 has 18 residues. With V trimmed by 0 bases and J by 6 bases, 16 bases remained unmatched. The CDR3 loop reads CSARDIRTRTGISQPQHF. CDR3 DNA sequence: TGCAGTGCTAGAGACATTCGCACCCGGACAGGGATCAGTCAGCCCCAGCATTTT.

The CDR3 protein is CASTHSTTSYEQYF. CDR3 bases: TGTGCCAGCACTCACTCGACTACATCCTACGAGCAGTACTTC. The J gene is TRBJ2-7, the V gene TRBV7-9, with D tentatively TRBD2 (5 bases). Germline CDR1 SEHNR, CDR2 FQNEAQ (reference sequence). The CDR3 runs 14 residues. Trimming cost V 7 bases and J 1 base, with 14 bases left between them.

Concerning this clonotype itself: Germline and junction disagree at one end, which may indicate a read error. This chain joins TRBV4-3 and TRBJ1-1; unclear D gene. CDR1 LGHNA and CDR2 YSLEER come from the germline V gene. This CDR3 spans 15 amino acids. The CDR3 coding sequence is TGCGCCAACAGCCAACTAGGAACGGCCAACACTGAAGCTTTCTTT. It yields the protein CANSQLGTANTEAFF.

This clonotype appeared a few times. The chain couples TRBV11-2 to TRBJ2-5; D remains unclear. The CDR3 spans 15 residues. Trimming took 1 base from V and 1 from J, leaving 10 bases between them. Germline V gives CDR1 SGHAT, CDR2 FQNNGV. CDR3 region: CASSLVPEPQETQYF. The CDR3 DNA follows: TGTGCCAGCAGCTTAGTACCGGAACCCCAAGAGACCCAGTACTTC.

Note on this clonotype: One junction end does not reproduce the germline sequence, and a read error may be involved. CDR3 DNA: TGCAGCGCTAGAGTGGGGACTAGCGGATACAATGAGCAGTTCTTC. Translating gives CSARVGTSGYNEQFF. The rearrangement uses TRBV20-1 and TRBJ2-1, with TRBD2 matching over 11 bases. The length of the CDR3 is 15 residues. Germline-derived CDR1 and CDR2 are DFQATT and SNEGSKA (reference sequence).

As concerns this clonotype: At one boundary the junction diverges from the germline segment, which might be a read error. J is TRBJ2-3 and V is TRBV20-1; D unclear. The CDR3 runs 16 residues. The germline CDR1 and CDR2 sequences are DFQATT and SNEGSKA (reference sequence). This chain's CDR3 is CSAIPVDQGSTDAQYF. As DNA, the CDR3 is TGCAGTGCTATACCAGTGGATCAAGGCAGCACAGATGCGCAGTATTTT.

J is TRBJ1-2 and V is TRBV7-9; 9 nucleotides align to TRBD1. With 2 bases clipped from V and 9 bases from J, the junction kept 16 bases outside the gene matches. The CDR3 length is 17 residues. Germline-derived CDR1 and CDR2 are SEHNR and FQNEAQ (reference sequence). The CDR3 coding sequence is TGTGCCAGCAGCTTAACACGGGTGGACAGGGGCTCTCTGAGCTACACCTTC. Protein sequence: CASSLTRVDRGSLSYTF.

In its sample, this clonotype was seen many times. The gene calls are TRBV20-1 and TRBJ2-1, with 7 bases lining up with TRBD1. This CDR3 spans 12 amino acids. The germline CDR1 and CDR2 sequences are DFQATT and SNEGSKA (reference sequence). Germline trimming cut 6 bases from V and 6 bases from J; bases unmatched to any gene: 5. The CDR3 DNA is TGCAGTGCCTTGGACAGGAGCAATGAGCAGTTCTTC. Encoded protein: CSALDRSNEQFF.

As for this clonotype: The junction does not match germline at one end; this may be a read error. The chain joins TRBV11-3 to TRBJ1-1; 8 bases map to TRBD1. The CDR3 spans 16 residues. Germline V gene sequence: CDR1 SGHNT, CDR2 YENEEA. CDR3 nucleotide sequence: TGTGCCAGCAGCCCAGGGACAGGCTCCTCGAACACTGAATCTTTCTTT. Its translation: CASSPGTGSSNTESFF.

To note about this clonotype: Given a much more abundant clone one base away, this may be a read error. The rearrangement links TRBV14 to TRBJ2-7; 7 bases line up with TRBD1. Germline CDR1 is SGHDN and CDR2 is FVKESK. J gave up 5 bases and V 3 bases, and 4 bases lay outside the gene matches. There are 13 residues in the CDR3. The CDR3 DNA sequence: TGTGCCAGCAGCCATAACAGGGGCAACGAGCAGTACTTC. Amino acid sequence: CASSHNRGNEQYF.

Concerning this clonotype itself: Germline and junction disagree at one end, which may indicate a read error. The gene calls are TRBV20-1 and TRBJ2-2; 8 bases map to TRBD1. CDR1 is DFQATT and CDR2 is SNEGSKA in the germline V gene (reference sequence). The CDR3 loop spans 19 amino acids. As DNA, the CDR3 is TGCAGTGCTTCCCATCGACAGGGGCGCTTGTCGGGTTACACCGGGGAGTTGTTTTTT. The encoded protein is CSASHRQGRLSGYTGELFF.

This clonotype showed up just a few times. Since the CDR3 does not end with the conserved phenylalanine or tryptophan, this likely comes from a read error. V and J are TRBV11-1 and TRBJ2-3, with D hard to call. Trimming cost V 9 bases and J 4 bases, with 11 bases left between them. CDR1 and CDR2 (germline): SGHAT, FQDESV (reference sequence). The CDR3 is 12 amino acids. CDR3 residues: CASSPTADTQYL. CDR3 DNA sequence: TGTGCCAGTAGCCCAACAGCAGATACGCAGTATCTT.

The chain joins TRBV6-5 to TRBJ2-1; 7 bases map to TRBD2. The CDR3 is 15 amino acids. With V trimmed by 2 bases and J by 10 bases, 11 bases remained unmatched. Germline CDR1 is MNHEY and CDR2 is SVGAGI. The CDR3 reads CASSYSGVREGEQFF. CDR3 DNA: TGTGCCAGCAGTTACAGCGGCGTGAGGGAGGGCGAGCAGTTCTTC.

This clonotype was counted a few times. The DNA for the CDR3 is TGTGCCTGGAGCCAAGGCGGGGAGCAGTACTTC. It translates to CAWSQGGEQYF. The chain recombines TRBV30 with TRBJ2-7; the D gene is possibly TRBD2 (5 bases). This CDR3 is built from 11 residues. Germline values: CDR1 GTSNPN, CDR2 SVGIG (reference sequence). Trimming pared 3 bases from V and 7 bases from J, leaving 10 bases between.

Details on this clonotype: An end of the junction does not agree with germline; a read error may underlie this. CDR3 residues: CSARRTNSSLHF. The CDR3 region has the DNA TGTAGTGCTAGAAGGACAAATTCATCCCTCCACTTT. The chain couples TRBV20-1 to TRBJ1-6; TRBD1 might be the D (5 bases). The CDR3 covers 12 residues. CDR1 is DFQATT and CDR2 is SNEGSKA in the germline V gene (reference sequence).